One and the same sample provided the 16 T cell receptor beta chains below, sequenced in a study of blood T cell repertoires in COVID-19. This table comes from immunoSEQ multiplex PCR, and its TCRdb copy is limited to in-frame clones, with some not included. The data show a few hundred thousand clones, with about 89% seen just once and around an eighth held by the top ten. Specimen: peripheral blood. Every receptor here comes from a woman aged 60-75 years with acute or convalescent COVID-19.

This clone was observed a few times. V and J are TRBV28 and TRBJ1-2, with D perhaps matching TRBD1 (6 bases). CDR1 is MDHEN and CDR2 is SYDVKM in the germline V gene. This CDR3 spans 14 amino acids. The germline V and J ends were trimmed by 6 bases and 5 bases, with 16 bases remaining between them. The CDR3 spells CASSSSTGTYGYTF. The CDR3 region has the DNA TGTGCCAGCAGCTCGAGCACAGGGACGTATGGCTACACCTTC.

The chain has TRBV7-9 and TRBJ2-1; 8 bases are shared with TRBD1. The ends lost 4 bases at V and 2 bases at J; junction bases unmatched: 1. Germline V gene data show CDR1 as SEHNR and CDR2 as FQNEAQ (reference sequence). This CDR3 spans 14 amino acids. CDR3 in amino acids: CASSSQGAYNEQFF. The CDR3 bases are TGTGCCAGCAGCTCACAGGGGGCCTACAATGAGCAGTTCTTC.

This chain links TRBV10-3 with TRBJ2-7, with D uncertain. This CDR3 spans 13 amino acids. Deletions cut 11 bases from V and 0 bases from J, with 14 bases between. CDR1 and CDR2 from the germline V gene are ENHRY and SYGVKD. The CDR3 sequence is CAHSAEVSYEQYF. For the CDR3, the DNA is TGTGCCCATTCGGCGGAAGTCTCCTACGAGCAGTACTTC.

This sequence joins TRBV18 and TRBJ2-7; 7 nucleotides align to TRBD1. The J segment lost 3 bases and the V segment lost 2 bases, leaving 10 bases of the junction unmatched. CDR3 length: 16 residues. Germline loops: CDR1 KGHSH, CDR2 LQKENI. The CDR3 coding sequence is TGTGCCAGCTCACCATTGGGACCCGGGACAGTCTACGAGCAGTACTTC. This sequence encodes CASSPLGPGTVYEQYF.

The genes are TRBV10-3 and TRBJ1-1; D remains unclear. Germline V gene data show CDR1 as ENHRY and CDR2 as SYGVKD. The CDR3 extends over 15 amino acids. Between the trimmed V and J ends, which lost 2 bases and 4 bases, there was a span of 14 bases. The CDR3 reads CAISESVPRATEAFF. CDR3 nucleotides: TGTGCCATCAGTGAGAGTGTGCCTCGAGCCACTGAAGCTTTCTTT.

This chain links TRBV7-2 with TRBJ1-6; 7 bases agree with TRBD1. Germline loops: CDR1 SGHTA, CDR2 FQGNSA. The CDR3 covers 14 residues. V shed 6 bases, J shed 6 bases, and the junction held 5 bases outside the gene matches. The CDR3 bases are TGTGCCAGCAGTTTCCAGGGGGGTAATTCACCCCTCCACTTT. This translates into CASSFQGGNSPLHF.

This chain connects TRBV12-3 or TRBV12-4 to TRBJ2-3, with 7 positions matching TRBD1. V was clipped by 4 bases and J by 11 bases; unmatched bases: 6. The CDR3 covers 12 residues. The CDR3 region has the DNA TGTGCCAGCAGTTCCGACAGGGAATTGCAGTATTTT. It codes for CASSSDRELQYF.

This chain connects TRBV3-1 (or the pseudogene TRBV3-2) to TRBJ2-6; the match to TRBD1 covers 8 bases. V was pared by 2 bases and J by 5 bases, with 8 bases of the junction left unmatched. The V gene's germline CDR1 is LGHDT and CDR2 YNNKEL (reference sequence). CDR3 length equals 17 residues. CDR3 DNA: TGTGCCAGCAGCCAACCTGCGACAGGGGCCAGGGCCAACGTCCTGACTTTC. Its protein is CASSQPATGARANVLTF.

The V and J genes are TRBV4-1 and TRBJ2-1, with 13 bases that match TRBD2. The CDR3 covers 15 residues. The J segment lost 8 bases and the V segment lost 6 bases, leaving 7 bases of the junction unmatched. Germline CDR1 reads MGHRA; CDR2 reads YSYEKL. The CDR3 nucleotides are TGCGCCAGCAGTACGACTAGCGGGAGGATCGATGAGCAGTTCTTC. This encodes CASSTTSGRIDEQFF.

V usage is TRBV21-1 and J usage is TRBJ1-6; the table assigns TRBD1, which was not confirmed against the DNA. TRBV21-1 is noted as a pseudogene. The CDR3 has 15 residues. The CDR3 is CATDGQGAKNSPLHF. The CDR3 nucleotides are TGTGCCACCGACGGACAGGGGGCGAAAAATTCACCCCTCCACTTT.

The J gene is TRBJ1-2, the V gene TRBV25-1; 7 bases align to TRBD1. This CDR3 contains 16 residues. CDR1 is MGHDK, CDR2 SYGVNS, per germline. V gave up 3 bases and J gave up 4 bases; unmatched junction bases: 11. This CDR3 reads CASSETTGIRGYGYTF. The CDR3 coding sequence is TGTGCCAGCAGTGAGACGACAGGGATTAGGGGCTATGGCTACACCTTC.

The chain carries TRBV7-9 and TRBJ1-2; weak D call: TRBD1 (5 bases). The germline V gene encodes CDR1 SEHNR and CDR2 FQNEAQ (reference sequence). The CDR3 runs to 14 residues. Trimming left V 5 bases short and J 1 base short, with 11 bases between. The CDR3, as DNA: TGTGCCAGCAGCCCCCGACAGAGTAACTATGGCTACACCTTC. The encoded protein is CASSPRQSNYGYTF. The whole variable domain, filled in from reference TRBV7-9 and TRBJ1-2, reads DTGVSQNPRHKITKRGQNVTFRCDPISEHNRLYWYRQTLGQGPEFLTYFQNEAQLEKSRLLSDRFSAERPKGSFSTLEIQRTEQGDSAMYLCASSPRQSNYGYTFGSGTRLTVV.

This chain uses TRBV5-1 with TRBJ2-7, with TRBD2 matching 9 bases. Germline V gives CDR1 SGHRS, CDR2 YFSETQ. The junction had 0 bases not matched to a gene; V was cut back by 2 bases and J by 0 bases. The CDR3 is made up of 14 amino acids. CDR3 in amino acids: CASSLAGGSYEQYF. The DNA of the CDR3 is TGCGCCAGCAGCTTAGCGGGGGGCTCCTACGAGCAGTACTTC. The full variable domain, rest sourced from reference TRBV5-1 and TRBJ2-7, is KAGVTQTPRYLIKTRGQQVTLSCSPISGHRSVSWYQQTPGQGLQFLFEYFSETQRNKGNFPGRFSGRQFSNSRSEMNVSTLELGDSALYLCASSLAGGSYEQYFGPGTRLTVT.

The chain's CDR3 is CASSLYVAEAFF. The CDR3 nucleotides are TGTGCCAGCAGCTTATACGTAGCGGAAGCTTTCTTT. The chain has TRBV7-2 and TRBJ1-1; D remains unclear. The V gene's germline CDR1 is SGHTA and CDR2 FQGNSA. The CDR3 runs to 12 residues. V was cut by 2 bases and J by 8 bases, with 9 bases left in between.

The chain links TRBV7-9 to TRBJ2-7; D ambiguous. Deletions cut 4 bases from V and 0 bases from J, with 4 bases between. This CDR3 region has 12 residues. CDR1 SEHNR and CDR2 FQNEAQ come from the germline V gene (reference sequence). Written as DNA, the CDR3 is TGTGCCAGCAGCTCCATCTCCTACGAGCAGTACTTC. It encodes CASSSISYEQYF.

The chain is built from TRBV19 and TRBJ1-2, with a weak D call TRBD1 (5 bases). V lost 8 bases to trimming and J lost 2 bases, with 21 bases between them. The CDR3 contains 16 residues. Germline CDR1 and CDR2: LNHDA and SQIVND (reference sequence). The CDR3 reads CASARQGSPTNYGYTF. In nucleotides, the CDR3 is TGTGCCAGTGCAAGGCAGGGTTCTCCTACGAACTATGGCTACACCTTC.